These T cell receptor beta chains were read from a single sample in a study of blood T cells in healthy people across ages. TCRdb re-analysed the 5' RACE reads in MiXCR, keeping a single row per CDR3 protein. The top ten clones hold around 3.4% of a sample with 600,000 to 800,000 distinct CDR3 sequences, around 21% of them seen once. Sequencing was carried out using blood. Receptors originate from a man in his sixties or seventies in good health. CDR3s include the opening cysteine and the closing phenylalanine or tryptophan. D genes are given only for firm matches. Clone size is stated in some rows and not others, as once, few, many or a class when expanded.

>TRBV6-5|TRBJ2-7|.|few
TGTGCCAGCAGTTCGGCCTTGACACCCTCCTACGAGCAGTACTTC
CASSSALTPSYEQYF
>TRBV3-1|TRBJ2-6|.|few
TGTGCCAGCAGCCCCCGTTTCAGCTCCTCTGGGGCCAACGTCCTGACTTTC
CASSPRFSSSGANVLTF
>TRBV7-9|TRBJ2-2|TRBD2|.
TGTGCCAGCAGACACCAGCGGGATGGTTTGGGGGAGCTGTTTTTT
CASRHQRDGLGELFF
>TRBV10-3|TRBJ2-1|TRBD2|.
TGTGCCATCAGGCCATCCGGACTAGCCAACAATGAGCAGTTCTTC
CAIRPSGLANNEQFF
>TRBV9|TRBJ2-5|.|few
TGTGCCAGCAGCGCAATGACAGGGGAGGGAGAGACCCAGTACTTC
CASSAMTGEGETQYF
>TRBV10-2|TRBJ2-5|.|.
TGCGCCAGCAGTGACTTCGGATTGGGACTCCCCCAAGGGACCCAGTACTTC
CASSDFGLGLPQGTQYF
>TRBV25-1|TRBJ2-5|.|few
TGTGCCAGCAGTGAATTCAAGGGCCAAGAGACCCAGTACTTC
CASSEFKGQETQYF
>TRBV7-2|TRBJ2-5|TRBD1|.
TGTGCCAGCAGCTTAGGAGGGACAGGGGGACCTCAAGAGACCCAGTACTTC
CASSLGGTGGPQETQYF
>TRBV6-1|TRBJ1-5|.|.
TGTGCCAGTCGGAGTCATAGCAATCAGCCCCAGCATTTT
CASRSHSNQPQHF
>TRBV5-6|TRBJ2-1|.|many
TGTGCCAGCAGCTTAGAGGGAGTCAGGTACAATGAGCAGTTCTTC
CASSLEGVRYNEQFF
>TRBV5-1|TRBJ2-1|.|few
TGCGCCAGCAGCGTGGCCGCCGTCTCCCACAATGAGCAGTTCTTC
CASSVAAVSHNEQFF
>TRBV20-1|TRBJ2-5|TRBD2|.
TGCGGTGCTAGCAGAAGCGGGAGGGCCGGTGAGACCCAGTACTTC
CGASRSGRAGETQYF
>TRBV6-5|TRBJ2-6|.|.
TGTGCCAGCAGGTACAGGACCTCTGGGGCCAACGTCCTGACTTTC
CASRYRTSGANVLTF
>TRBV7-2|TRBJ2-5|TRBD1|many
TGTGCCAGCAGCTCCCAGGGGGTAGAGACCCAGTACTTC
CASSSQGVETQYF
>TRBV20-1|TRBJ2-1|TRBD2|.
TGCAGTGCTATGAGACAGGGGATACTAGCGGGAGCTGACAATGAGCAGTTCTTC
CSAMRQGILAGADNEQFF
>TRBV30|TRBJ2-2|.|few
TGTGCCTGGAAGCCAGATGCTGCCACCGGGGAGCTGTTTTTT
CAWKPDAATGELFF
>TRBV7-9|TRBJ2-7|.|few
TGTGCCAGCAGCGCCGGACTCAACTCCTACGAGCAGTACTTC
CASSAGLNSYEQYF
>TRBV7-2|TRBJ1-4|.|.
TGTGCCAGCAGCTTAGGGGGCCCTTGGGAAAAACTGTTTTTT
CASSLGGPWEKLFF
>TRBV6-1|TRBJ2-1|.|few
TGTGCCAGCAGTGAACCGGTCGGGAGACAAGACAATGAGCAGTTCTTC
CASSEPVGRQDNEQFF
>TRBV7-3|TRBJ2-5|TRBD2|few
TGTGCCAGCTCCCTAGGGACTAGCGGGAGGCGGTCGGACCTAGAGACCCAGTACTTC
CASSLGTSGRRSDLETQYF
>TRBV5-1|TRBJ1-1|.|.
TGCGCCAGCAGCTTGGCCTTCTTGGGAGAAAGGACTGAAGCTTTCTTT
CASSLAFLGERTEAFF
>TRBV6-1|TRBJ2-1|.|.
TGTGCCAGCAGGGACTTTCGGGGTTTCTACAATGAGCAGTTCTTC
CASRDFRGFYNEQFF
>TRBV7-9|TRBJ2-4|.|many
TGTGCCAGCAGCTCGCGGGACTCCGGTAGGGGAAACATTCAGTACTTC
CASSSRDSGRGNIQYF
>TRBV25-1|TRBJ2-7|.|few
TGTGCCAGCGGAAAGACAGGATCCTACGAGCAGTACTTC
CASGKTGSYEQYF
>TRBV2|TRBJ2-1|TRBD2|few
TGTGCCAGCAGATCAACTAGCGGGAGTCCTGAGCAGTTCTTC
CASRSTSGSPEQFF
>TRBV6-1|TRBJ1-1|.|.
TGTGCCAGCAGTGTTGCCAGGACTAACACTGAAGCTTTCTTT
CASSVARTNTEAFF
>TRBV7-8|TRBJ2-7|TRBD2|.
TGTGCCAGCAGCTTATCACTAGCGGTGAGCTCCTACGAGCAGTACTTC
CASSLSLAVSSYEQYF
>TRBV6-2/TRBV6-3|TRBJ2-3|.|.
TGTGCCAGCAGTTACTCAGGCGGGTTGGCAGATACGCAGTATTTT
CASSYSGGLADTQYF
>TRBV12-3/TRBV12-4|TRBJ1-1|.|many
TGTGCCAGCAGTTTTCGCGGGGCGGCGAACACTGAAGCTTTCTTT
CASSFRGAANTEAFF
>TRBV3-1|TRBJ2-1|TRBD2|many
TGTGCCAGCAGCCAAGATGCTAGCGGGAGGAATGAGCAGTTCTTC
CASSQDASGRNEQFF
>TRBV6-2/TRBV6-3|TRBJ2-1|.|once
TGTGCCAGCAGTTACTCGAGTAACAATGAGCAGTTCTTC
CASSYSSNNEQFF